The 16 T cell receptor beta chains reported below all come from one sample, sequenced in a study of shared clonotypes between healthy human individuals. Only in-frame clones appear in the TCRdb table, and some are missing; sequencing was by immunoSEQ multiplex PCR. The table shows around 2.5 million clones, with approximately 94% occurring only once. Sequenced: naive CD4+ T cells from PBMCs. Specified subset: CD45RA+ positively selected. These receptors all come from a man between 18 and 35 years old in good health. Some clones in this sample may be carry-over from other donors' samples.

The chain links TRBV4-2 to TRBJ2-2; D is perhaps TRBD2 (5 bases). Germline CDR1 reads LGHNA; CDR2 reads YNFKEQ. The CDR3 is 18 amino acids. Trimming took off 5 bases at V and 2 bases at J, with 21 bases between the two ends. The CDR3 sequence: CASSVKVLASPNTGELFF. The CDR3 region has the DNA TGTGCCAGCAGCGTCAAGGTTCTAGCTAGCCCAAACACCGGGGAGCTGTTTTTT.

CDR3 in DNA: TGTGCCAGCAGCAAAATGGCCGCGAGCAGCTCCTACGAGCAGTACTTC. Translating it yields CASSKMAASSSYEQYF. J is TRBJ2-7 and V is TRBV9; D is uncertain. Germline loops: CDR1 SGDLS, CDR2 YYNGEE. The V end was cut by 4 bases, the J end by 0 bases, with 17 bases between. This CDR3 has 16 amino acids.

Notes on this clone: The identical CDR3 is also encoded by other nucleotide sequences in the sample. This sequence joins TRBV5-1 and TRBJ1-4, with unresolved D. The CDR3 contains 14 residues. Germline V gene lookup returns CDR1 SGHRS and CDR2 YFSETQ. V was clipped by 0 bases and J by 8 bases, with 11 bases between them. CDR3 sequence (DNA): TGCGCCAGCAGCTTGGAAGGGTCGGGGGAAAAACTGTTTTTT. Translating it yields CASSLEGSGEKLFF.

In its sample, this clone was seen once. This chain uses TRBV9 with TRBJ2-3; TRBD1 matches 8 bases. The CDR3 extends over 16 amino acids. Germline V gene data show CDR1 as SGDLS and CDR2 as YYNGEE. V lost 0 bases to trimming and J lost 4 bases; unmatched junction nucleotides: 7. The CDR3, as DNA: TGTGCCAGCAGCGTAGGCATGGACAGGGTTTCAGATACGCAGTATTTT. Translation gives CASSVGMDRVSDTQYF.

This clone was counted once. CDR3 sequence reads: CASSTRLGTPRATNEKLFF. The CDR3 nucleotides are TGTGCCAGCAGCACCCGCTTAGGTACGCCTCGAGCAACTAATGAAAAACTGTTTTTT. V is TRBV11-2 and J is TRBJ1-4; D is unresolved. Germline V gives CDR1 SGHAT, CDR2 FQNNGV. V shed 5 bases and J shed 0 bases, with 22 bases lying between them. CDR3 length: 19 residues.

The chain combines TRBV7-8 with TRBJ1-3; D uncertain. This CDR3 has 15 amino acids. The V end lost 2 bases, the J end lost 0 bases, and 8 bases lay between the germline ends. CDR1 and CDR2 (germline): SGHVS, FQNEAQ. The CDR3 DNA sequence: TGTGCCAGCAGCTTAATAGCCTTCTCTGGAAACACCATATATTTT. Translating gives CASSLIAFSGNTIYF. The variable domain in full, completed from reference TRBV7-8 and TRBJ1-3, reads GAGVSQSPRYKVAKRGQDVALRCDPISGHVSLFWYQQALGQGPEFLTYFQNEAQLDKSGLPSDRFFAERPEGSVSTLKIQRTQQEDSAVYLCASSLIAFSGNTIYFGEGSWLTVV.

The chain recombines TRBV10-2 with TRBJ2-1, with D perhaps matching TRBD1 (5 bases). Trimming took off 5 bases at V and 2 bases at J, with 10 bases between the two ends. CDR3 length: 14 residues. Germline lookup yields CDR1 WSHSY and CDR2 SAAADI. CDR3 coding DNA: TGCGCCAGCAGTCCAGGGAAAGCCTACAATGAGCAGTTCTTC. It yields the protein CASSPGKAYNEQFF.

The DNA of the CDR3 is TGTGCCAGCTCGCCCCCGAGTCCCTACGAGCAGTACTTC. Translating it yields CASSPPSPYEQYF. J is TRBJ2-7 and V is TRBV18; the D is unclear. CDR3 length: 13 amino acids. The V and J ends lost 6 bases and 2 bases respectively, with 11 bases between them. Germline loops: CDR1 KGHSH, CDR2 LQKENI.

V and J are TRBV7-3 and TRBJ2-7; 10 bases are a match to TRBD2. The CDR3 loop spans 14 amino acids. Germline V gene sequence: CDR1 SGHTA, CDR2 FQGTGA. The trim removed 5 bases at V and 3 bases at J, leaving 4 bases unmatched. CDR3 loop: CASSPSSGSYEQYF. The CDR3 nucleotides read TGTGCCAGCAGCCCCTCTAGCGGGAGCTACGAGCAGTACTTC. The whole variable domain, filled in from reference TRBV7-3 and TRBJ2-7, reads GAGVSQTPSNKVTEKGKYVELRCDPISGHTALYWYRQSLGQGPEFLIYFQGTGAADDSGLPNDRFFAVRPEGSVSTLKIQRTERGDSAVYLCASSPSSGSYEQYFGPGTRLTVT.

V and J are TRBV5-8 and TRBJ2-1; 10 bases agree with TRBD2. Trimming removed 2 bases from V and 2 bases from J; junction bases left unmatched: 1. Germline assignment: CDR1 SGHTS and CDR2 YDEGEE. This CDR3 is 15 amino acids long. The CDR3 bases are TGTGCCAGCAGCTTAAGCGGGAGGGCCTACAATGAGCAGTTCTTC. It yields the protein CASSLSGRAYNEQFF.

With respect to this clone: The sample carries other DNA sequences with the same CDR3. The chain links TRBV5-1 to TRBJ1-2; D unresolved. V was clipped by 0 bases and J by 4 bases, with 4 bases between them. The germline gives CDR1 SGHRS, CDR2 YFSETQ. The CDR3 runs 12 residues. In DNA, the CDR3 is TGCGCCAGCAGCTTGGATGTCTATGGCTACACCTTC. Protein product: CASSLDVYGYTF.

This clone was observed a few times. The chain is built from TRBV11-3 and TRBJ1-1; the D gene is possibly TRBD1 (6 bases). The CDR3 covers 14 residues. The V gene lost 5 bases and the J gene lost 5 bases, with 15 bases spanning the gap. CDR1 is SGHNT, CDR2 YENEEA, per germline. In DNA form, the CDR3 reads TGTGCCAGCAGCCCGGGGGGCTCGAGGACTGAAGCTTTCTTT. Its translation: CASSPGGSRTEAFF.

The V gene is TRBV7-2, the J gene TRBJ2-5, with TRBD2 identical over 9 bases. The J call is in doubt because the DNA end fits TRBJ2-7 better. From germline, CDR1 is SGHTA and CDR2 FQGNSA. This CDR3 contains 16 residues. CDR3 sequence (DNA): TGTGCCAGCAGTCGAACTCTTAGCGGGAGTCCCGACGAGCAGTACTTC. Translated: CASSRTLSGSPDEQYF.

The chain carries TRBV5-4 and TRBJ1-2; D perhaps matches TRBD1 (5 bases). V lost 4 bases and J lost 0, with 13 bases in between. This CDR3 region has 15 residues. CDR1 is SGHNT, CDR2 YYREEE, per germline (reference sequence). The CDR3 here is CASSRQQTPNYGYTF. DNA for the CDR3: TGTGCCAGCAGCCGACAGCAGACTCCTAACTATGGCTACACCTTC.

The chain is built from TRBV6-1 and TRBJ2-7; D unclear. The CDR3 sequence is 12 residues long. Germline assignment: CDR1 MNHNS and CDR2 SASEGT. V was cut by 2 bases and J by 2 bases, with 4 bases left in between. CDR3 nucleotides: TGTGCCAGCAGTGAACAAGCCTACGAGCAGTACTTC. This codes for CASSEQAYEQYF.

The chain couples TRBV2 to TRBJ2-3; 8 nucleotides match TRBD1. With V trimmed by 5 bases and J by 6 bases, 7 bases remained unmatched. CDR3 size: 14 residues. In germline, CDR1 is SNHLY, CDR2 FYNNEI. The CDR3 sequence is CASSWGQAVDTQYF. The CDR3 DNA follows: TGTGCCAGCAGTTGGGGACAGGCTGTGGATACGCAGTATTTT.